This TCR beta chain comes out of a study of blood T cell repertoires in COVID-19. Study-wide context: The United States, Italy and Spain were the sources of the acute and convalescent COVID-19 samples. PBMCs, B-cell-depleted T cells, or T cells provided the cDNA or gDNA that made up the material.

In the authors' workflow: By means of reference gene primer amplification, nucleated cell counts were estimated. The protocol was immunoSEQ multiplex PCR, while the TCRdb copy is restricted to in-frame clones and leaves out a portion. V, J and clone size were drawn from that table, and D and trimming were deduced from the DNA. The sample has 200,000 to 300,000 clones, 70% to 90% seen once. CDR1 is SGHNT and CDR2 is YYREEE in the germline V gene (reference sequence). V lost 2 bases and J lost 6; bases outside the gene matches: 3. The CDR3 has 14 residues. The clonotype comes from a man aged 18 to 30 with active or convalescent COVID-19. Sequences were obtained from peripheral blood. The V call is TRBV5-4, the J call TRBJ1-1; TRBD1 aligns across 11 bases. The CDR3 coding sequence is TGTGCCAGCAGCTTTGGGACAGGGGGTCCTGAAGCTTTCTTT. Amino acid sequence: CASSFGTGGPEAFF.